These 18 T cell receptor beta chains originate from one sample sequenced in a study of neurological immune-mediated disorders. TCRdb processed the 5' RACE reads anew with MiXCR; each CDR3 protein has one entry. This table holds 40,000 to 60,000 distinct CDR3 sequences, about an eighth found once. The sample's time point: longitudinal time-point 2. Sequences were obtained from PBMCs. Receptors originate from a male donor with HTLV-1-associated myelopathy (HAM/TSP).

This clonotype showed up many times. The chain carries TRBV5-6 and TRBJ1-2; TRBD1 matches at 8 bases. The germline gives CDR1 SGHDT, CDR2 YYEEEE. This CDR3 is 13 amino acids long. The V and J ends lost 7 bases and 1 base, in that order; junction bases with no gene match: 3. CDR3: CASGTGRNYGYTF. CDR3 bases: TGTGCCAGCGGGACAGGTCGTAACTATGGCTACACCTTC.

This clonotype was counted ten times or more. The V gene is TRBV6-5, the J gene TRBJ1-2; D is uncertain. Trimming cost V 5 bases and J 4 bases, with 8 bases left between them. The CDR3 runs to 12 residues. Looked up from germline, CDR1 is MNHEY and CDR2 is SVGAGI. This CDR3 is CASSPKSYGYTF. The CDR3 coding sequence is TGTGCCAGCAGTCCCAAAAGCTATGGCTACACCTTC.

V usage is TRBV29-1 and J usage is TRBJ2-2, with 12 bases lining up with TRBD1. CDR3 size: 17 residues. V lost 7 bases and J lost 3; bases outside the gene matches: 12. Germline V gives CDR1 SQVTM, CDR2 ANQGSEA. CDR3 sequence: CSGAIGTGGVYTGELFF. CDR3 in DNA: TGCAGCGGTGCCATTGGGACAGGGGGCGTGTACACCGGGGAGCTGTTTTTT.

In this sample, this clonotype turned up many times. The V and J genes are TRBV27 and TRBJ1-5; D is unclear. The germline V gene has CDR1 MNHEY and CDR2 SMNVEV (reference sequence). The CDR3 totals 13 residues. Between the trimmed V and J ends, which lost 4 bases and 5 bases, there was a span of 9 bases. This CDR3 reads CASSYRIYQPQHF. The CDR3 DNA follows: TGTGCCAGCAGTTATCGGATTTATCAGCCCCAGCATTTT.

This clonotype was counted at least ten times. The chain uses TRBV7-9 and TRBJ2-5, with D unresolved. Trimming cost V 4 bases and J 5 bases, with 5 bases left between them. This CDR3 comprises 11 residues. Per the germline V gene, CDR1 is SEHNR and CDR2 is FQNEAQ (reference sequence). CDR3 in amino acids: CASSSWETQYF. In DNA, the CDR3 is TGTGCCAGCAGCTCTTGGGAGACCCAGTACTTC.

This clonotype has at least ten counts. The chain carries TRBV7-2 and TRBJ2-3; TRBD2 matches at 10 bases. CDR3 length: 16 amino acids. The trim removed 4 bases at V and 1 base at J, leaving 5 bases unmatched. In germline, CDR1 is SGHTA, CDR2 FQGNSA. CDR3 region: CASSSIAGGGTDTQYF. The CDR3 bases are TGTGCCAGCAGCTCCATAGCGGGGGGCGGCACAGATACGCAGTATTTT.

This clonotype has a handful of counts. A much bigger clone sits one base away, suggesting this may be a read error. CDR3 residues: CASSKQGARATNTQYF. Here the CDR3 DNA reads TGTGCCAGCAGCAAACAGGGGGCGAGGGCCACAAATACGCAGTATTTT. V usage is TRBV7-2 and J usage is TRBJ2-3, with 9 bases aligning to TRBD1. CDR1 is SGHTA and CDR2 is FQGNSA in the germline V gene. CDR3 length: 16 amino acids.

This clonotype occurred many times. This rearrangement joins TRBV6-5 to TRBJ2-7; TRBD1 matches 8 bases. J lost 3 bases, V lost 5 bases, and 6 bases had no gene match. Germline V lookup: CDR1 MNHEY, CDR2 SVGAGI. This CDR3 has 14 residues. The CDR3: CASSRGTGFYEQYF. The CDR3 bases are TGTGCCAGCAGTCGCGGGACAGGATTCTACGAGCAGTACTTC.

This clonotype was recorded many times. Its ends do not fully match the called genes, so a read error is possible. The chain has TRBV29-1 and TRBJ2-6, with unresolved D. The CDR3 totals 15 residues. Germline V gives CDR1 SQVTM, CDR2 ANQGSEA. CDR3 protein: CSVEGRNSGANVLTF. The CDR3 DNA is TGCAGCGTCGAAGGCAGAAACTCTGGGGCCAACGTCCTGACTTTC.

In its sample, this clonotype was seen many times. This chain links TRBV27 with TRBJ2-3; D is uncertain. Deletions cut 5 bases from V and 3 bases from J, with 9 bases between. The CDR3 has 13 amino acids. Germline-derived CDR1 and CDR2 are MNHEY and SMNVEV (reference sequence). The CDR3 nucleotides read TGTGCCAGCAGTCTTGACCTGACAGATACGCAGTATTTT. Translation: CASSLDLTDTQYF.

This clonotype has a count of ten or more. The gene calls are TRBV20-1 and TRBJ2-7; 11 positions agree with TRBD1. The V and J ends lost 0 bases and 2 bases, in that order; junction bases with no gene match: 6. The CDR3 sequence is 16 residues long. CDR1 and CDR2 (germline): DFQATT, SNEGSKA (reference sequence). CDR3 sequence (DNA): TGCAGTGCTAGAGATAGAGGGGGACAGGGGGCCTACGAGCAGTACTTC. It translates to CSARDRGGQGAYEQYF.

The genes are TRBV20-1 and TRBJ2-1, with D possibly called TRBD1 or TRBD2 (5 bases each). The CDR3 loop spans 15 amino acids. The germline V gene encodes CDR1 DFQATT and CDR2 SNEGSKA (reference sequence). The V end lost 1 base, the J end lost 10 bases, and 20 bases lay between the germline ends. The CDR3 spells CSARGIQSGLKEQFF. The CDR3 coding sequence is TGCAGTGCTAGAGGCATACAGTCGGGGCTCAAAGAGCAGTTCTTC.

This chain connects TRBV12-3 or TRBV12-4 to TRBJ2-7, with unresolved D. The ends were cut back, 3 bases at V and 3 bases at J, with 9 bases in the middle. This CDR3 has 13 amino acids. The CDR3 coding sequence is TGTGCCAGCAGTTTTGGGCCCAACTACGAGCAGTACTTC. The encoded protein is CASSFGPNYEQYF.

The chain links TRBV6-2 or TRBV6-3 to TRBJ2-1; 9 bases map to TRBD1. This CDR3 comprises 17 residues. The V gene's germline CDR1 is MNHEY and CDR2 SVGEGT. After removal of 1 base from V and 5 bases from J, the junction contained 9 bases not matched to a gene. In nucleotides, the CDR3 is TGTGCCAGCAGTTACTTTCCAGGACAGGGGAGGGACAATGAGCAGTTCTTC. It translates to CASSYFPGQGRDNEQFF.

This clonotype is deemed medium-sized (0.01 to 0.1%). The J gene is TRBJ1-4, the V gene TRBV7-6; no clear D. The CDR3 runs to 15 residues. Germline CDR1 and CDR2: SGHVS and FNYEAQ. Trimming took off 1 base at V and 2 bases at J, with 8 bases between the two ends. CDR3 protein: CASSLEGSTNEKLFF. CDR3 nucleotides: TGTGCCAGCAGCTTAGAGGGTTCCACTAATGAAAAACTGTTTTTT.

This clonotype occurred many times. The V and J genes are TRBV20-1 and TRBJ2-7; 7 nucleotides line up with TRBD1. This CDR3 has 16 amino acids. CDR1 DFQATT and CDR2 SNEGSKA come from the germline V gene (reference sequence). V was clipped by 0 bases and J by 4 bases; unmatched bases: 12. The CDR3, as DNA: TGCAGTGCTAGAGAATTTGAGACAGGGATTCGGTACGAGCAGTACTTC. Protein: CSAREFETGIRYEQYF.

The sample holds many counts of this clonotype. The chain links TRBV4-2 to TRBJ2-7; D possibly corresponds to TRBD2 (6 bases). Germline V CDR1 and CDR2: LGHNA, YNFKEQ. The CDR3 has 14 amino acids. The V end lost 1 base, the J end lost 6 bases, and 13 bases lay between the germline ends. The CDR3 nucleotides read TGTGCCAGCAGCCAAGCGGGGGAATTCGCCGAGCAGTACTTC. Its protein product is CASSQAGEFAEQYF.

The table lists this clonotype with many counts. The chain uses TRBV20-1 and TRBJ1-3; D is unclear. This CDR3 comprises 13 residues. Germline-derived CDR1 and CDR2 are DFQATT and SNEGSKA (reference sequence). The CDR3 loop reads CKNMKAQRDTIYF. In nucleotides, the CDR3 is TGCAAGAATATGAAAGCTCAGCGGGACACCATATATTTT.